This T cell receptor beta chain was documented in a study of blood T cell repertoires in COVID-19. TCRdb's copy holds only in-frame clones and misses some; the assay was immunoSEQ multiplex PCR. The repertoire holds 95,000 to 100,000 clones, over 80% seen once, with around a sixth in the top ten. The CDR3 length is 12 residues. Per the germline V gene, CDR1 is SEHNR and CDR2 is FQNEAQ (reference sequence). V gave up 5 bases and J gave up 11 bases, with 15 bases separating them. The sample consisted of peripheral blood. The clonotype originates from a man in his forties or fifties with acute or convalescent COVID-19. V and J are TRBV7-9 and TRBJ1-1; no reliable D call. The CDR3 reads CASSLTEGSAFF. CDR3 bases: TGTGCCAGCAGCCTGACGGAGGGTTCGGCTTTCTTT.